This TCR beta chain was captured in a study of T-cell reconstitution after alpha-beta-depleted transplantation in children. Construction of the TCRbeta library involved unique molecular identifiers. TCRdb reprocessed the PCR reads with MiXCR, giving one entry per CDR3 protein. The top ten hold less than 5% of the sample, which has around 600,000 distinct CDR3 sequences, more than 9% seen once. J was trimmed by 4 bases and V by 1 base; bases with no gene match: 10. Germline V gene lookup returns CDR1 LGHNA and CDR2 YNFKEQ. There are 19 residues in the CDR3. This clonotype was obtained from a human donor who donated a stem cell graft to a child with acute myeloid leukemia. This sample comprised PBMCs from the stem cell graft donor, obtained from the stem cell graft. This chain uses TRBV4-2 with TRBJ2-3, with 14 bases identical to TRBD2. As DNA, the CDR3 is TGTGCCAGCAGCCAAGGTCGGGGGACTAGCGGGAGAGGGGCAGATACGCAGTATTTT. Its translation: CASSQGRGTSGRGADTQYF.